This paragraph covers one T cell receptor (beta chain) sequence. What it recognizes is unknown. Germline V gene lookup returns CDR1 MGHRA and CDR2 YSYEKL. The length of the CDR3 is 15 residues. Losses at the gene ends were 1 base for V and 7 bases for J; bases not matched to a gene: 5. TCRdb re-analysed the 5' RACE reads in MiXCR, keeping a single row per CDR3 protein. The data contain 350,000 to 600,000 distinct CDR3 sequences, 13% to 15% of them singletons. Each donor was a healthy Caucasian. This sample is drawn from a study of identical twins. General observations from the study: The more abundant beta clonotypes in cord blood had fewer insertions, and memory repertoires did not show this. Excess low generation probability was seen in twin-shared out-of-frame alpha sequences. Not following the same donors, the study drew its conclusions from cross-sectional statistical analysis.

The same data also went into a second study, on yellow fever vaccine responses in identical twins.

This receptor was identified in a woman between 18 and 30 years old in good health. The sample taken for sequencing was CD4+ T cells sorted from blood. The genes are TRBV4-1 and TRBJ2-1; 9 nucleotides match TRBD2. CDR3 protein: CASSQVSGSANEQFF. The CDR3 bases are TGCGCCAGCAGCCAAGTTAGCGGGAGTGCGAATGAGCAGTTCTTC.